The present TCR beta chain was sequenced within a study of CD8+CD57+ T cells in acquired aplastic anemia. In the study overall: Sorted CD4+ and CD8+ cells yielded about 2.9 ug of DNA on average. Study-level results: A significant difference in CD8+ Simpson's diversity between patients and controls was not found.

TCR beta VDJ and CDR3 profiles were obtained from a genomic DNA template. TCRdb used MiXCR to reprocess the reads, holding one entry per CDR3 protein. The data show hundreds of thousands of distinct CDR3 sequences, with around 30% seen just once and around 0.82% held by the top ten. This clonotype has a handful of counts. Its antigen is not known. Patients selected for sequencing had displayed CD8+CD57+ cell expansion by flow cytometry. Between the trimmed V and J ends, which lost 5 bases and 2 bases, there was a span of 16 bases. The CDR3 covers 15 residues. The specimen was sorted CD4+, CD8+, or CD8+CD57+ T cells (not recorded which) from PBMCs. The chain couples TRBV12-3 or TRBV12-4 to TRBJ2-7, with D possibly being TRBD1 (5 bases). This clonotype was obtained from a human donor with aplastic anemia. The CDR3 here is CASSLGPGLAYEQYF. CDR3 sequence (DNA): TGTGCCAGCAGTCTCGGACCAGGGCTGGCCTACGAGCAGTACTTC.